This paragraph reports one TCR beta chain. Its antigen is not known. The germline V gene encodes CDR1 SGHTA and CDR2 FQGNSA. The CDR3 has 15 residues. Between the trimmed V and J ends, which lost 5 bases and 6 bases, there was a span of 19 bases. Method: immunoSEQ multiplex PCR; TCRdb's copy keeps in-frame clones and lacks some. This table holds some 77,000 clones, approximately 96% found once. This specimen belongs to a study of cytomegalovirus exposure and HLA in healthy donors. Study-wide results and limits: The authors enumerated roughly 160 TCR beta chains as linked to cytomegalovirus.

Input material: PBMCs. The receptor comes from a man aged 18 to 30 in good health and CMV-seropositive. This rearrangement joins TRBV7-2 to TRBJ2-5; a weak D match, TRBD1 (5 bases). CDR3 sequence (DNA): TGTGCCAGCAGCATGGACACCCATCCCGGAAAGACCCAGTACTTC. Its protein product is CASSMDTHPGKTQYF.